This record concerns one TCR beta chain sequence. Germline lookup yields CDR1 SGHAT and CDR2 FQNNGV. This CDR3 is 15 amino acids long. V was cut by 0 bases and J by 7 bases, with 13 bases left in between. Libraries were prepared by immunoSEQ multiplex PCR; TCRdb keeps only in-frame clonotypes and omits some of them. The profile shows around 120,000 clones, about nine tenths of them singletons. This record belongs to a study of blood T cell repertoires in COVID-19. Study-wide context: Sources were T cells, B-cell-depleted T cells, or PBMCs; the material itself was cDNA or gDNA.

Patients from Seattle were sampled longitudinally, starting during active infection. This sequence joins TRBV11-2 and TRBJ1-5, with D perhaps matching TRBD1 (6 bases). The TCR originated in a man in his sixties with COVID-19, enrolled during active disease. The sample taken for sequencing was peripheral blood. The DNA of the CDR3 is TGTGCCAGCAGCTTAGAACCAGGGGTAAGGCAGCCCCAGCATTTT. Translation gives CASSLEPGVRQPQHF.